The rows below give T cell receptor beta chains drawn from one sample of a study of T-cell memory formation after mild COVID-19. TCRdb reprocessed the 5' RACE reads via MiXCR and lists one record per CDR3 protein. The sample comprises about 620,000 distinct CDR3 sequences, about a sixth of which are singletons, and 12% rests with the top ten. Sequencing used PBMCs or a T cell subset sorted from them (not recorded which). The receptors come from an adult woman who had mild COVID-19 (a few samples of this study predate the infection). Cell type and time point are not known. Both conserved end residues are part of each CDR3. Each record gives: V gene, J gene, CDR3 protein.

v_call: TRBV19; j_call: TRBJ1-1; cdr3_aa: CASSRGSTEAFF
v_call: TRBV6-2/TRBV6-3; j_call: TRBJ1-5; cdr3_aa: CASSPTYGVYYQPQHF
v_call: TRBV5-1; j_call: TRBJ2-5; cdr3_aa: CASSLRLGTGQETQYF
v_call: TRBV28; j_call: TRBJ2-3; cdr3_aa: CASSSPGLAGSDTQYF
v_call: TRBV11-2; j_call: TRBJ2-4; cdr3_aa: CASSYGVAKNIQYF
v_call: TRBV29-1; j_call: TRBJ2-7; cdr3_aa: CSVFESGRNEQYF
v_call: TRBV3-1; j_call: TRBJ2-3; cdr3_aa: CASSQEDAGGPPDTQYF
v_call: TRBV6-5; j_call: TRBJ2-1; cdr3_aa: CASSYLSSSYNEQFF
v_call: TRBV20-1; j_call: TRBJ2-3; cdr3_aa: CSARLLAGGFTDTQYF
v_call: TRBV9; j_call: TRBJ2-7; cdr3_aa: CASSENPQREGPYEQYF
v_call: TRBV9; j_call: TRBJ1-2; cdr3_aa: CASSVDRGQGGYTF
v_call: TRBV5-1; j_call: TRBJ2-2; cdr3_aa: CASRSAREVTGELFF
v_call: TRBV2; j_call: TRBJ2-1; cdr3_aa: CASEIPLAQFF
v_call: TRBV20-1; j_call: TRBJ2-7; cdr3_aa: CSASVAGTYEQYF
v_call: TRBV7-9; j_call: TRBJ1-5; cdr3_aa: CASSLETYQPQHF
v_call: TRBV3-1; j_call: TRBJ2-3; cdr3_aa: CASSQGVDTQYF
v_call: TRBV5-1; j_call: TRBJ2-1; cdr3_aa: CASSLAPEYGNEQFF
v_call: TRBV29-1; j_call: TRBJ1-1; cdr3_aa: CSVAVTEAFF
v_call: TRBV5-1; j_call: TRBJ2-5; cdr3_aa: CASSLEFGTQYF
v_call: TRBV20-1; j_call: TRBJ1-1; cdr3_aa: CSARDTGRSTEAFF
v_call: TRBV20-1; j_call: TRBJ2-5; cdr3_aa: CSARDSTGKTQYF
v_call: TRBV12-3/TRBV12-4; j_call: TRBJ2-2; cdr3_aa: CASSLISGGGSGELFF
v_call: TRBV14; j_call: TRBJ2-1; cdr3_aa: CASSRPTGPQFF
v_call: TRBV20-1; j_call: TRBJ1-1; cdr3_aa: CSARDYRRLNTEAFF
v_call: TRBV20-1; j_call: TRBJ1-4; cdr3_aa: CSARDRLGGATNEKLFF
v_call: TRBV12-3/TRBV12-4; j_call: TRBJ2-7; cdr3_aa: CASSHTLAASGAWEQYF
v_call: TRBV12-5; j_call: TRBJ2-7; cdr3_aa: CASGSGSSAYEQYF
v_call: TRBV6-2/TRBV6-3; j_call: TRBJ2-5; cdr3_aa: CASSYSFVTQVQETQYF
v_call: TRBV18; j_call: TRBJ2-1; cdr3_aa: CASSPGTSIGNEQFF
v_call: TRBV20-1; j_call: TRBJ2-3; cdr3_aa: CSAMGLAGSTDTQYF
v_call: TRBV20-1; j_call: TRBJ2-1; cdr3_aa: CSAPDGRGDYNEQFF
v_call: TRBV4-2; j_call: TRBJ1-5; cdr3_aa: CASSQGTGNSNQPQHF
v_call: TRBV6-5; j_call: TRBJ2-5; cdr3_aa: CASSFRQGFNAQYF
v_call: TRBV20-1; j_call: TRBJ2-5; cdr3_aa: CSAPGLAGGPGQETQYF
v_call: TRBV3-1; j_call: TRBJ2-5; cdr3_aa: CASSQVRKTQYF
v_call: TRBV30; j_call: TRBJ2-7; cdr3_aa: CAWSVLNGMYEQYF
v_call: TRBV20-1; j_call: TRBJ2-4; cdr3_aa: CSAFRGKNIQYF
v_call: TRBV7-9; j_call: TRBJ2-7; cdr3_aa: CASSSAPTVSYEQYF
v_call: TRBV15; j_call: TRBJ2-5; cdr3_aa: CATSSTSQETQYF
v_call: TRBV4-3; j_call: TRBJ2-2; cdr3_aa: CASSQGSTGAGTGELFF
v_call: TRBV11-2; j_call: TRBJ2-2; cdr3_aa: CASRGLKLAANTGELFF
v_call: TRBV5-1; j_call: TRBJ1-1; cdr3_aa: CASSWGGTGEAFF